What follows are 31 T cell receptor beta chains derived from one specimen sequenced in a study of neurological immune-mediated disorders. TCRdb re-called the 5' RACE reads with MiXCR, one entry per CDR3 protein. The repertoire consists of around 29,000 distinct CDR3 sequences, with 9.5% to 13% occurring once and the leading ten covering 5.8%. The sample consisted of PBMCs. The receptor set was obtained from an older woman in good health.

This clonotype came up many times. The V and J genes are TRBV5-1 and TRBJ1-1; D remains ambiguous. The CDR3 spans 15 residues. The germline V and J ends were trimmed by 0 bases and 4 bases, with 13 bases remaining between them. The germline V gene has CDR1 SGHRS and CDR2 YFSETQ. CDR3: CASSLGGGVGTEAFF. CDR3 DNA sequence: TGCGCCAGCAGCTTGGGGGGTGGGGTCGGCACTGAAGCTTTCTTT.

This clonotype appeared many times. The J gene is TRBJ1-6, the V gene TRBV28; no definite D call. Germline V gene data show CDR1 as MDHEN and CDR2 as SYDVKM. The CDR3 spans 17 residues. Trimming shortened V by 6 bases and J by 0 bases, and 15 bases separated the two germline ends. The CDR3 is CASSRGSASSYNSPLHF. CDR3 DNA: TGTGCCAGCAGCCGTGGGTCGGCGAGCTCCTATAATTCACCCCTCCACTTT.

Remarks on this clonotype: At one end the junction does not follow the germline gene, possibly because of a read error. The rearrangement uses TRBV6-1 and TRBJ2-1; 7 bases map to TRBD2. The CDR3 has 15 amino acids. The germline gives CDR1 MNHNS, CDR2 SASEGT. CDR3 protein: CASSDGGGSSNEQLF. CDR3 bases: TGTGCCAGCAGTGACGGCGGGGGATCGTCGAATGAGCAGTTATTC.

This clonotype has at least ten counts. The chain couples TRBV4-3 to TRBJ1-1; possible D gene TRBD1, 5 bases. V was shortened by 0 bases and J by 4 bases, with 18 bases between the two germline ends. This CDR3 has 17 amino acids. Germline V CDR1 and CDR2: LGHNA, YSLEER. CDR3 in amino acids: CASSQELLFAGGTEAFF. In nucleotides, the CDR3 is TGCGCCAGCAGCCAAGAATTACTTTTCGCGGGGGGCACTGAAGCTTTCTTT.

This clonotype was detected many times. This chain links TRBV5-1 with TRBJ1-2; no clear D. Trimming removed 4 bases at V and 6 bases at J, with 10 bases between. From germline, CDR1 is SGHRS and CDR2 YFSETQ. The CDR3 extends over 12 amino acids. This chain's CDR3 is CASSEGRHGYTF. The CDR3 nucleotides read TGCGCCAGCAGCGAGGGTAGGCATGGCTACACCTTC.

Within the sample, this clonotype is medium-sized. The rearrangement links TRBV18 to TRBJ1-2, with a weak D call TRBD1 (5 bases). V was clipped by 3 bases and J by 4 bases, with 12 bases between them. Germline assignment: CDR1 KGHSH and CDR2 LQKENI. CDR3 size: 14 residues. DNA of the CDR3: TGTGCCAGCTCACCGCCGGGGACGGTCTATGGCTACACCTTC. Translating it yields CASSPPGTVYGYTF.

This clonotype was recorded many times. The chain employs TRBV7-2 and TRBJ2-3, with unresolved D. Germline V CDR1 and CDR2: SGHTA, FQGNSA. The length of the CDR3 is 14 residues. V was clipped by 2 bases and J by 1 base, with 7 bases between them. The CDR3 DNA is TGTGCCAGCAGCTTAAAGAGGCGCACAGATACGCAGTATTTT. Translation gives CASSLKRRTDTQYF.

In its sample, this clonotype was seen many times. The rearrangement links TRBV5-4 to TRBJ2-7; D might be TRBD1 (5 bases). Looked up from germline, CDR1 is SGHNT and CDR2 is YYREEE (reference sequence). V shed 4 bases and J shed 5 bases, with 10 bases lying between them. The CDR3 sequence is 12 residues long. CDR3 nucleotides: TGTGCCAGCAGCCCAGGGTTCGACGAGCAGTACTTC. Translated: CASSPGFDEQYF. The variable domain in full, completed from reference TRBV5-4 and TRBJ2-7, reads ETGVTQSPTHLIKTRGQQVTLRCSSQSGHNTVSWYQQALGQGPQFIFQYYREEENGRGNFPPRFSGLQFPNYSSELNVNALELDDSALYLCASSPGFDEQYFGPGTRLTVT.

The sample holds many counts of this clonotype. The chain employs TRBV4-2 and TRBJ1-1; D not resolved. The V end lost 1 base, the J end lost 5 bases, and 11 bases lay between the germline ends. The V gene's germline CDR1 is LGHNA and CDR2 YNFKEQ. The CDR3 is made up of 14 amino acids. The CDR3 region has the DNA TGTGCCAGCAGCCAAGGTGCCGGGTATACTGAAGCTTTCTTT. Protein product: CASSQGAGYTEAFF.

There are many counts of this clonotype. The V call is TRBV7-2, the J call TRBJ2-2, with D possibly matching TRBD2 (6 bases). CDR3 length equals 17 residues. Germline loops: CDR1 SGHTA, CDR2 FQGNSA. Trimming took off 6 bases at V and 5 bases at J, with 22 bases between the two ends. The CDR3 region is CASSPTAMAGRTGELFF. The CDR3 DNA follows: TGTGCCAGCAGTCCCACGGCTATGGCAGGGAGGACCGGGGAGCTGTTTTTT.

This clonotype occurred many times. The gene calls are TRBV6-2 or TRBV6-3 and TRBJ2-2; the D gene is possibly TRBD1 (6 bases). The V and J ends lost 0 bases and 7 bases respectively, with 9 bases between them. The germline gives CDR1 MNHEY, CDR2 SVGEGT. CDR3 length equals 14 residues. Written as DNA, the CDR3 is TGTGCCAGCAGTTACTCGATGGACAGCGGGGAGCTGTTTTTT. Encoded protein: CASSYSMDSGELFF.

This clonotype was counted many times. The V and J genes are TRBV29-1 and TRBJ1-4; possibly TRBD1 for D (6 bases). Germline CDR1 and CDR2: SQVTM and ANQGSEA. The V end lost 5 bases, the J end lost 2 bases, and 6 bases lay between the germline ends. The CDR3 extends over 12 amino acids. CDR3 in amino acids: CSVQGTNEKLFF. The CDR3 DNA is TGCAGCGTTCAGGGGACTAATGAAAAACTGTTTTTT. The full variable domain, in which reference TRBV29-1 and TRBJ1-4 provide the parts outside the CDR3, is SAVISQKPSRDICQRGTSLTIQCQVDSQVTMMFWYRQQPGQSLTLIATANQGSEATYESGFVIDKFPISRPNLTFSTLTVSNMSPEDSSIYLCSVQGTNEKLFFGSGTQLSVL.

This clonotype was seen ten or more times. The chain carries TRBV5-5 and TRBJ2-1, with D maybe TRBD2 (7 bases). The CDR3 contains 15 residues. Trimming removed 4 bases from V and 8 bases from J, with 19 bases in between. Germline assignment: CDR1 SGHKS and CDR2 YYEKEE (reference sequence). CDR3 nucleotide sequence: TGTGCCAGCAGCCTTGGTGTCAGGGGAGGGGATGAGCAGTTCTTC. It codes for CASSLGVRGGDEQFF.

This clonotype has at least ten counts. This rearrangement joins TRBV20-1 to TRBJ2-7, with TRBD2 as a possible D gene (6 bases). The CDR3 is 14 residues long. V dropped 4 bases and J dropped 4 bases, with 17 bases sitting between them. The germline V gene encodes CDR1 DFQATT and CDR2 SNEGSKA (reference sequence). CDR3 sequence: CSANLRQGGYEQYF. The CDR3 DNA follows: TGCAGTGCTAATCTCCGGCAGGGAGGATACGAGCAGTACTTC.

This clonotype was picked up many times. This sequence joins TRBV2 and TRBJ2-5, with TRBD1 as a possible D gene (6 bases). Per germline, CDR1 SNHLY and CDR2 FYNNEI. V lost 4 bases to trimming and J lost 1 base, with 7 bases between them. CDR3 size: 13 residues. The CDR3 region is CASSVGGQETQYF. The CDR3 bases are TGTGCCAGCAGTGTAGGGGGCCAAGAGACCCAGTACTTC.

The J gene is TRBJ2-7, the V gene TRBV29-1; 7 nucleotides align to TRBD1. The ends lost 7 bases at V and 0 bases at J; junction bases unmatched: 15. The CDR3 loop spans 16 amino acids. The V gene's germline CDR1 is SQVTM and CDR2 ANQGSEA. Written as DNA, the CDR3 is TGCAGCGCCCGATCCGGGACAGAACTTCTCTCCTACGAGCAGTACTTC. Its translation: CSARSGTELLSYEQYF.

This clonotype appeared many times. The gene calls are TRBV7-2 and TRBJ2-3; 9 bases are a match to TRBD1. The CDR3 extends over 13 amino acids. Germline V gene lookup returns CDR1 SGHTA and CDR2 FQGNSA. V shed 7 bases, J shed 4 bases, and the junction held 3 bases outside the gene matches. This CDR3 reads CASTRDRADTQYF. CDR3 in DNA: TGTGCCAGCACCAGGGACAGGGCAGATACGCAGTATTTT.

By its share, this clonotype is medium-sized. CDR3 loop: CSANGWEIEAFF. DNA of the CDR3: TGCAGTGCTAACGGTTGGGAGATTGAAGCTTTCTTT. J is TRBJ1-1 and V is TRBV20-1, with D hard to call. CDR1 is DFQATT, CDR2 SNEGSKA, per germline (reference sequence). The V gene lost 4 bases and the J gene lost 7 bases, with 13 bases spanning the gap. This CDR3 spans 12 amino acids.

This clonotype was counted at least ten times. This rearrangement joins TRBV7-2 to TRBJ2-5, with unresolved D. Germline V lookup: CDR1 SGHTA, CDR2 FQGNSA. This CDR3 is 13 amino acids long. Trimming removed 2 bases from V and 3 bases from J, with 7 bases in between. CDR3 loop: CASSLSREETQYF. The CDR3 DNA is TGTGCCAGCAGCTTAAGTAGAGAAGAGACCCAGTACTTC.

This clonotype was recorded at least ten times. This chain joins TRBV7-9 and TRBJ1-2; D is unresolved. V dropped 0 bases and J dropped 8 bases, with 10 bases sitting between them. There are 13 residues in the CDR3. Germline CDR1 and CDR2: SEHNR and FQNEAQ (reference sequence). CDR3 coding DNA: TGTGCCAGCAGCTTAGCGGACTTGAGGGGCTACACCTTC. Translation gives CASSLADLRGYTF.

This clonotype was found many times. The chain joins TRBV27 to TRBJ2-2, with TRBD2 as a possible D gene (6 bases). In germline, CDR1 is MNHEY, CDR2 SMNVEV (reference sequence). V was trimmed by 10 bases and J by 5 bases, leaving 14 bases between them. The CDR3 loop spans 13 amino acids. In DNA form, the CDR3 reads TGTGCCATCCTGGACGGAGGGACCGGGGAGCTGTTTTTT. This codes for CAILDGGTGELFF.

This clonotype was observed at least ten times. The V and J genes are TRBV5-1 and TRBJ1-6; D remains unclear. The CDR3 is 15 amino acids. Germline assignment: CDR1 SGHRS and CDR2 YFSETQ. The V end lost 0 bases, the J end lost 7 bases, and 11 bases lay between the germline ends. CDR3 region: CASSLARPSNSPLHF. CDR3 sequence (DNA): TGCGCCAGCAGCTTGGCCAGGCCTTCGAATTCACCCCTCCACTTT.

The sample holds many counts of this clonotype. V usage is TRBV5-1 and J usage is TRBJ1-1; D possibly corresponds to TRBD1 (6 bases). Trimming stripped 4 bases from V and 4 bases from J, with 14 bases between. The germline V gene encodes CDR1 SGHRS and CDR2 YFSETQ. The CDR3 sequence is 14 residues long. The CDR3 protein is CASSPGGGVTEAFF. Here the CDR3 DNA reads TGCGCCAGCAGCCCGGGGGGGGGCGTCACTGAAGCTTTCTTT.

This clonotype was seen repeatedly, ten times or more. CDR3 bases: TGCAGCGTGCGACAGGTGAACGCTGGAAACACCATATATTTT. Translation: CSVRQVNAGNTIYF. V gene TRBV29-1 combines with J gene TRBJ1-3, with TRBD1 as a possible D gene (6 bases). Trimming pared 6 bases from V and 2 bases from J, leaving 14 bases between. Germline lookup yields CDR1 SQVTM and CDR2 ANQGSEA. The CDR3 is 14 residues long. The variable domain in full, with the rest retrieved from reference TRBV29-1 and TRBJ1-3, is SAVISQKPSRDICQRGTSLTIQCQVDSQVTMMFWYRQQPGQSLTLIATANQGSEATYESGFVIDKFPISRPNLTFSTLTVSNMSPEDSSIYLCSVRQVNAGNTIYFGEGSWLTVV.

The CDR3 here is CSARDGTSDHEQYF. DNA of the CDR3: TGCAGTGCTAGAGATGGGACTAGCGATCACGAGCAGTACTTC. The chain is built from TRBV20-1 and TRBJ2-7; 10 bases agree with TRBD2. Germline values: CDR1 DFQATT, CDR2 SNEGSKA (reference sequence). The CDR3 loop spans 14 amino acids. With V trimmed by 0 bases and J by 5 bases, 4 bases remained unmatched.

In this sample, this clonotype is medium-sized. The chain recombines TRBV20-1 with TRBJ2-5; 15 nucleotides match TRBD2. V shed 5 bases and J 3 bases; nucleotides not matched to a gene: 1. The germline V gene encodes CDR1 DFQATT and CDR2 SNEGSKA (reference sequence). This CDR3 is built from 14 residues. CDR3 DNA sequence: TGCAGTGCTGGGACTAGCGGGGGGAAAGAGACCCAGTACTTC. It yields the protein CSAGTSGGKETQYF.

This clonotype was counted many times. The chain links TRBV10-3 to TRBJ1-6, with D hard to call. V was pared by 2 bases and J by 7 bases, with 15 bases between. The CDR3 sequence is 16 residues long. Per the germline V gene, CDR1 is ENHRY and CDR2 is SYGVKD. CDR3: CAISETKSFPNSPLHF. The CDR3 nucleotides read TGTGCCATCAGTGAGACAAAGAGTTTCCCGAATTCACCCCTCCACTTT.

This clonotype appeared many times. The chain recombines TRBV6-2 or TRBV6-3 with TRBJ1-5, with D possibly TRBD1 on 6 matching bases. Trimming cost V 0 bases and J 2 bases, with 11 bases left between them. The germline gives CDR1 MNHEY, CDR2 SVGEGT. The CDR3 is 16 residues long. CDR3 amino acids: CASSYSRGGGNQPQHF. CDR3 in DNA: TGTGCCAGCAGTTACTCTCGCGGGGGCGGCAATCAGCCCCAGCATTTT.

This clonotype has more than one count but fewer than ten. The V gene is TRBV28, the J gene TRBJ2-2; D uncertain. The germline V gene has CDR1 MDHEN and CDR2 SYDVKM. There are 12 residues in the CDR3. V lost 6 bases to trimming and J lost 7 bases, with 9 bases between them. CDR3 nucleotides: TGTGCCAGCAGCTCTTTGGGCGGGGAGCTGTTTTTT. Translated, it gives CASSSLGGELFF.

This clonotype occurred many times. The chain links TRBV7-8 to TRBJ2-1; TRBD2 agrees at 7 bases. Trimming took 2 bases from V and 0 from J; bases not matched to a gene: 10. The CDR3 spans 18 residues. The germline gives CDR1 SGHVS, CDR2 FQNEAQ. The CDR3 coding sequence is TGTGCCAGCAGCTTAAACTTGCGGGGGTTTAGCTCCTACAATGAGCAGTTCTTC. It translates to CASSLNLRGFSSYNEQFF.

The gene calls are TRBV5-1 and TRBJ1-2; tentative D call: TRBD1 (6 bases). Trimming left V 8 bases short and J 8 bases short, with 16 bases between. Germline V gene lookup returns CDR1 SGHRS and CDR2 YFSETQ. The CDR3 has 12 amino acids. The CDR3 DNA reads as TGCGCCAGTAGCGTACAGGGTCAAGGCTACACCTTC. Protein product: CASSVQGQGYTF.